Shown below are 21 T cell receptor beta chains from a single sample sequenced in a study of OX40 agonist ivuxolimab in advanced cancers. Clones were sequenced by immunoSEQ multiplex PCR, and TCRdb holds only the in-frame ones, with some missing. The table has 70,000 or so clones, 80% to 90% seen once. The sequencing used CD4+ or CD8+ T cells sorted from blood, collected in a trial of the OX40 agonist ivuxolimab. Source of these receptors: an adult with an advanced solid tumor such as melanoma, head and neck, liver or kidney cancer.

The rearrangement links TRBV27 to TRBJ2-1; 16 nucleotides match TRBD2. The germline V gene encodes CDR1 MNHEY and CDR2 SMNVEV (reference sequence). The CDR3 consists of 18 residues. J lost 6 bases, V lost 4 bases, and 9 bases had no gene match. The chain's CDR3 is CASSSSGTSGRAVNEQFF. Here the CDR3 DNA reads TGTGCCAGCAGTTCCTCCGGGACTAGCGGGAGGGCCGTCAATGAGCAGTTCTTC.

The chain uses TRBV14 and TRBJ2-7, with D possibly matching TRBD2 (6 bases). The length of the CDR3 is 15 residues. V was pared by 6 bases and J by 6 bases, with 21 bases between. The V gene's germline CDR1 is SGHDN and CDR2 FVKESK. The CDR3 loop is CASSPPSSGLREQYF. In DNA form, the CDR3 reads TGTGCCAGCAGTCCTCCCAGTAGCGGACTGCGCGAGCAGTACTTC.

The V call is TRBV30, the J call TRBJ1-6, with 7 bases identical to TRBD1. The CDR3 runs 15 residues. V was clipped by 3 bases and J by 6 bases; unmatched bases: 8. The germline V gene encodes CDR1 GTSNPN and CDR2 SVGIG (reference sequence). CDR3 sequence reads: CAWRTPGQSNSPLHF. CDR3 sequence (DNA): TGTGCCTGGAGAACCCCGGGACAGTCTAATTCACCCCTCCACTTT.

As DNA, the CDR3 is TGTGCCAGCAGGGGTCCAGGGCCTAATCAGCCCCAGCATTTT. Translation: CASRGPGPNQPQHF. This rearrangement joins TRBV2 to TRBJ1-5, with TRBD1 as a possible D gene (5 bases). Deletions cut 6 bases from V and 4 bases from J, with 13 bases between. The CDR3 totals 14 residues. Per the germline V gene, CDR1 is SNHLY and CDR2 is FYNNEI.

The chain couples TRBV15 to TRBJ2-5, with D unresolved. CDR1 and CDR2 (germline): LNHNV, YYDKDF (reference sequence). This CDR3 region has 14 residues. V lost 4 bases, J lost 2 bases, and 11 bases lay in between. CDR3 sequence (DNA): TGTGCCACCAGCACTAGGATCGGACAAGAGACCCAGTACTTC. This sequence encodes CATSTRIGQETQYF.

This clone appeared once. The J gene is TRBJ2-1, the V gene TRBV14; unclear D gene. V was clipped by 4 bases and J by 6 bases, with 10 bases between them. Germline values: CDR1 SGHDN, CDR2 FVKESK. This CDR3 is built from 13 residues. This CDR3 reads CASSLLDGNEQFF. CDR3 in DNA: TGTGCCAGCAGCCTCCTGGACGGCAATGAGCAGTTCTTC.

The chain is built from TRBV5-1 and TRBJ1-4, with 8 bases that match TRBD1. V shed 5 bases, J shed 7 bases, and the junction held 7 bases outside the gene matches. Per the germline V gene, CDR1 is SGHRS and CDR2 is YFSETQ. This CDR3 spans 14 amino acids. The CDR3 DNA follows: TGCGCCAGCAGTCGGACAGGGTACAGTGAAAAACTGTTTTTT. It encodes CASSRTGYSEKLFF.

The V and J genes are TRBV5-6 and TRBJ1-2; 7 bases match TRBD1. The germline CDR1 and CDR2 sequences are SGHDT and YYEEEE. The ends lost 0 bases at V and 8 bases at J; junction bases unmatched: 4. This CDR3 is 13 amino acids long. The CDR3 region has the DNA TGTGCCAGCAGCTTGGTGAGGGGGCGAGGCTACACCTTC. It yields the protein CASSLVRGRGYTF.

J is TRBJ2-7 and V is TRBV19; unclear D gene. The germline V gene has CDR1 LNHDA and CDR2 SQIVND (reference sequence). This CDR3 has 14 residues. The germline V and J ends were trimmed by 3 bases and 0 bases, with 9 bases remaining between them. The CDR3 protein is CASSIRPDSYEQYF. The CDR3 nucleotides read TGTGCCAGTAGTATCCGGCCGGACTCCTACGAGCAGTACTTC.

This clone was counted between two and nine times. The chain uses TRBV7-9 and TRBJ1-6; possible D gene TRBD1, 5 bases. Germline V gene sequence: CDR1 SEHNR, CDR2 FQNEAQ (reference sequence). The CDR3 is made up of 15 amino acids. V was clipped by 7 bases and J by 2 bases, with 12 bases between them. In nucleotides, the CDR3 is TGTGCCAGCATGGCCGGGACCCCCTATAATTCACCCCTCCACTTT. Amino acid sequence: CASMAGTPYNSPLHF.

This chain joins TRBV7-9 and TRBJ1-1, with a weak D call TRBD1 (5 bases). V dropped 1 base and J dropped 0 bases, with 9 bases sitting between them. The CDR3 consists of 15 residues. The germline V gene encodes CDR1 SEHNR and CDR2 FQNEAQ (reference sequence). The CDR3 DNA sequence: TGTGCCAGCAGCTTAGGGGGACGGGTGAACACTGAAGCTTTCTTT. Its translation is CASSLGGRVNTEAFF.

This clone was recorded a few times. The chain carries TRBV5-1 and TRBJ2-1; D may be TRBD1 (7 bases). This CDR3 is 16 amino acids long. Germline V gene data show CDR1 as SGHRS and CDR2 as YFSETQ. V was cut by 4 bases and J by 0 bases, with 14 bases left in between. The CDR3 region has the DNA TGCGCCAGCAGCCTGGGACAGCGGGTCTCCTACAATGAGCAGTTCTTC. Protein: CASSLGQRVSYNEQFF.

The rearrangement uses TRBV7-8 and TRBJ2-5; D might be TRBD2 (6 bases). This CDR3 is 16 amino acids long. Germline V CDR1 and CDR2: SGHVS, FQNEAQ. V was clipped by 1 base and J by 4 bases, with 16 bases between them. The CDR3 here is CASSLGFGGARETQYF. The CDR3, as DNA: TGTGCCAGCAGCTTAGGTTTCGGGGGAGCGCGAGAGACCCAGTACTTC.

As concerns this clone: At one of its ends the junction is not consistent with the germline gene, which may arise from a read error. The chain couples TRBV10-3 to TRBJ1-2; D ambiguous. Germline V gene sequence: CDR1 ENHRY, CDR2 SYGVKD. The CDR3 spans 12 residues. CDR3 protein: CAISGANYGYTF. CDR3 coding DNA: TGTGCCATCAGTGGGGCTAATTATGGCTACACCTTC.

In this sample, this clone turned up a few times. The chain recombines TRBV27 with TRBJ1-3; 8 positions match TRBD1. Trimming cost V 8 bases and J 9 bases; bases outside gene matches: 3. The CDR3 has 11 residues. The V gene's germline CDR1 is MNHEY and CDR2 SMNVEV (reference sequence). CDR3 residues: CASSQGGTIYF. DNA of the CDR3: TGTGCCAGCTCACAGGGGGGCACCATATATTTT.

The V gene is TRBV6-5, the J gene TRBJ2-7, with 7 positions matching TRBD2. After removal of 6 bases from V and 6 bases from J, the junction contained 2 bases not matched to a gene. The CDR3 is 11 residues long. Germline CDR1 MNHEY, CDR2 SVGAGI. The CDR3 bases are TGTGCCAGCAGCCCGGGGGGCGAGCAGTACTTC. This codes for CASSPGGEQYF.

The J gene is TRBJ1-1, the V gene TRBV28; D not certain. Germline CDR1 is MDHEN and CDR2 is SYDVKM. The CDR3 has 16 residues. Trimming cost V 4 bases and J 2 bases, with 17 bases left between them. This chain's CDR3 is CASSSSNQVQNTEAFF. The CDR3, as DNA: TGTGCCAGCAGTTCCTCTAACCAGGTTCAAAACACTGAAGCTTTCTTT.

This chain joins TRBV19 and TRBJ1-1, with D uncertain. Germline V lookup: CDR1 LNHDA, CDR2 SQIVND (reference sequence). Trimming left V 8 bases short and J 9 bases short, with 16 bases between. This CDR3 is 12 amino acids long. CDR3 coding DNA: TGTGCCAGTTCCCCGCGTGGCGAAAAAGCTTTCTTT. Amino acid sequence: CASSPRGEKAFF.

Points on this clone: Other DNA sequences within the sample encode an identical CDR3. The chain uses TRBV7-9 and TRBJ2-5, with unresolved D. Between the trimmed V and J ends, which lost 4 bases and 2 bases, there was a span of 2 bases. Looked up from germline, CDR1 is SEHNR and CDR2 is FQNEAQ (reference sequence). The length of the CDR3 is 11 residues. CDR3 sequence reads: CASSSQETQYF. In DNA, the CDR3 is TGTGCCAGCAGCTCTCAAGAGACCCAGTACTTC.

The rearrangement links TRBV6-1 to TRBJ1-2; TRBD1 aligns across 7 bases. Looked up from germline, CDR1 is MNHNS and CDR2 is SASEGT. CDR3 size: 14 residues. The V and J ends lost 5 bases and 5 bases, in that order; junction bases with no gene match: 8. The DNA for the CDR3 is TGTGCCAGCAGTACAGGGGCCGCTTCTTATGGCTACACCTTC. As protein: CASSTGAASYGYTF.

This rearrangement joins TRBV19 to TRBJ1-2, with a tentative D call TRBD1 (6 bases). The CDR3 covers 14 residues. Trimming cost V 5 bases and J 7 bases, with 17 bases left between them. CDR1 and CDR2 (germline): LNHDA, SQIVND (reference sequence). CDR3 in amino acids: CASSPSQGYGGYTF. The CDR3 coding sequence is TGTGCCAGTAGTCCGTCCCAGGGGTACGGTGGCTACACCTTC.